Below are 8 T cell receptor beta chains sequenced from a single sample in a study of CD8 T cells in Susac syndrome. About 0.45 to 1 ug RNA was reverse transcribed with random hexamers. From the immunoSEQ multiplex PCR reads, TCRdb called clonotypes with MiXCR, one entry per CDR3 protein. This table holds 150,000 to 200,000 distinct CDR3 sequences, approximately 95% found once. The sample comprised CD8+ T cells from PBMCs. These receptor sequences come from a human donor with multiple sclerosis.

The chain joins TRBV29-1 to TRBJ2-1; tentatively, D is TRBD1 (5 bases). The length of the CDR3 is 13 residues. Trimming took off 6 bases at V and 10 bases at J, with 19 bases between the two ends. Germline lookup yields CDR1 SQVTM and CDR2 ANQGSEA. This chain's CDR3 is CSVPSGPAGEQFF. The CDR3 DNA reads TGCAGCGTCCCCTCCGGGCCGGCAGGGGAGCAGTTCTTC.

Worth noting for this clonotype: The junction departs from germline at one end; a sequencing error may be responsible. The J gene is TRBJ1-1, the V gene TRBV30; D is unclear. This CDR3 is built from 11 residues. CDR1 and CDR2 from the germline V gene are GTSNPN and SVGIG (reference sequence). CDR3 coding DNA: TGTGCCGCGGGGATTCGGGTTCCGGATCACTTT. Residues: CAAGIRVPDHF.

A single count supports this clonotype. The rearrangement joins TRBV5-1 to TRBJ1-2, with D uncertain. This CDR3 region has 13 residues. V gave up 2 bases and J gave up 4 bases, with 9 bases separating them. Germline assignment: CDR1 SGHRS and CDR2 YFSETQ. The CDR3 region is CASSLSTLYGYTF. The CDR3 bases are TGCGCCAGCAGCTTATCTACACTCTATGGCTACACCTTC.

The chain couples TRBV29-1 to TRBJ2-1, with 10 bases fitting TRBD2. The germline CDR1 and CDR2 sequences are SQVTM and ANQGSEA. The CDR3 totals 13 residues. Trimming took 6 bases from V and 7 from J; bases not matched to a gene: 6. In nucleotides, the CDR3 is TGCAGCGTACCCGGACTAGCGGCTAATGAGCAGTTCTTC. Translation: CSVPGLAANEQFF.

This clonotype was seen a single time. The chain carries TRBV20-1 and TRBJ1-2; D remains ambiguous. Germline V gene lookup returns CDR1 DFQATT and CDR2 SNEGSKA (reference sequence). CDR3 length: 13 amino acids. Trimming shortened V by 0 bases and J by 8 bases, and 13 bases separated the two germline ends. CDR3 in DNA: TGCAGTGCTAGAGATCTAAATAACTTGGGCTACACCTTC. Translating it yields CSARDLNNLGYTF.

The chain couples TRBV20-1 to TRBJ2-5; 10 bases fit TRBD2. With 1 base clipped from V and 1 base from J, the junction kept 0 bases outside the gene matches. Germline-derived CDR1 and CDR2 are DFQATT and SNEGSKA (reference sequence). The CDR3 covers 14 residues. The CDR3 reads CSARGTSGQETQYF. The DNA for the CDR3 is TGCAGTGCTAGAGGGACTAGCGGCCAAGAGACCCAGTACTTC.

J is TRBJ2-6 and V is TRBV3-1, with D possibly TRBD1 on 6 matching bases. The V gene lost 4 bases and the J gene lost 4 bases, with 14 bases spanning the gap. Per germline, CDR1 LGHDT and CDR2 YNNKEL (reference sequence). The CDR3 length is 16 residues. The DNA for the CDR3 is TGTGCCAGCAGCCCTGATTGGGGGCAAGGGGCCAACGTCCTGACTTTC. It yields the protein CASSPDWGQGANVLTF. The full variable domain, in which reference TRBV3-1 and TRBJ2-6 provide the parts outside the CDR3, is DTAVSQTPKYLVTQMGNDKSIKCEQNLGHDTMYWYKQDSKKFLKIMFSYNNKELIINETVPNRFSPKSPDKAHLNLHINSLELGDSAVYFCASSPDWGQGANVLTFGAGSRLTVL.

This chain uses TRBV20-1 with TRBJ2-3; 10 nucleotides match TRBD2. In germline, CDR1 is DFQATT, CDR2 SNEGSKA (reference sequence). CDR3 length: 16 residues. V was pared by 0 bases and J by 11 bases, with 14 bases of the junction left unmatched. CDR3 in DNA: TGCAGTGCTAGAGATCGGAGAGCGGGAGGGCCCTCTGTGCAGTATTTT. Protein: CSARDRRAGGPSVQYF.